Listed below are T cell receptor beta chains from one sample, sequenced in a study of cytomegalovirus exposure and HLA in healthy donors. Generated by immunoSEQ multiplex PCR, the TCRdb table keeps only in-frame clones and is missing some. The sample's table shows approximately 110,000 clones. Sequencing used PBMCs. The source is a man aged 25 to 40 in good health and CMV-seronegative. CDR3s include the opening cysteine and the closing phenylalanine or tryptophan. The D gene is left open where the match is weak.

>TRBD1|TRBV27|TRBJ1-5
CASSWTGASNQPQHF
TGTGCCAGCAGTTGGACAGGGGCTAGCAATCAGCCCCAGCATTTT
>NA|TRBV6-1|TRBJ2-7
CASSEGFLSADF
TGTGCCAGCAGTGAAGGGTTTCTTTCCGCGGACTTC
>TRBD2|TRBV2|TRBJ2-1
CASSSGLANNEQFF
TGTGCCAGCAGTTCCGGACTAGCGAACAATGAGCAGTTCTTC
>TRBD1|TRBV28|TRBJ2-5
CASSSLTGGGVGTQYF
TGTGCCAGCAGTTCACTGACAGGGGGCGGCGTAGGGACCCAGTACTTC
>NA|TRBV4-1|TRBJ1-6
CASSLSSNSPLHF
TGCGCCAGCAGCCTGTCGAGTAATTCACCCCTCCACTTT
>NA|TRBV30|TRBJ1-3
CAWTPESSGNTIYF
TGTGCCTGGACCCCCGAGAGCTCTGGAAACACCATATATTTT
>TRBD2|TRBV30|TRBJ2-1
CAWSTSGRAHEQFF
TGTGCCTGGAGCACTAGCGGGAGGGCCCATGAGCAGTTCTTC
>TRBD1|TRBV28|TRBJ2-1
CASSFAPGQGGGNEQFF
TGTGCCAGCAGTTTCGCCCCGGGACAGGGGGGTGGGAATGAGCAGTTCTTC
>NA|TRBV5-1|TRBJ2-5
CASSFLSETQYF
TGCGCCAGCAGCTTCCTATCTGAGACCCAGTACTTC
>NA|TRBV7-9|TRBJ2-7
CASSLPRTDDYEQYF
TGTGCCAGCAGCTTACCAAGGACAGACGACTACGAGCAGTACTTC
>TRBD1|TRBV29-1|TRBJ1-1
CSVTGENTEAFF
TGCAGCGTTACAGGGGAGAACACTGAAGCTTTCTTT
>TRBD1|TRBV29-1|TRBJ1-1
CSVQGVGTEAFF
TGCAGCGTCCAGGGGGTGGGCACTGAAGCTTTCTTT
>NA|TRBV5-8|TRBJ1-2
CASSLDRRDGYTF
TGTGCCAGCAGCTTGGACAGGAGGGATGGCTACACCTTC
>TRBD1|TRBV7-9|TRBJ1-1
CASSFGDRGILNTEAFF
TGTGCCAGCAGCTTTGGGGACAGGGGTATTCTGAACACTGAAGCTTTCTTT
>TRBD1|TRBV28|TRBJ1-5
CASSYGTGGGNQPQHF
TGTGCCAGCAGTTATGGGACAGGGGGAGGCAATCAGCCCCAGCATTTT
>NA|TRBV5-1|TRBJ2-7
CASSWAMGGLYEQYF
TGCGCCAGCAGCTGGGCCATGGGGGGGCTGTACGAGCAGTACTTC